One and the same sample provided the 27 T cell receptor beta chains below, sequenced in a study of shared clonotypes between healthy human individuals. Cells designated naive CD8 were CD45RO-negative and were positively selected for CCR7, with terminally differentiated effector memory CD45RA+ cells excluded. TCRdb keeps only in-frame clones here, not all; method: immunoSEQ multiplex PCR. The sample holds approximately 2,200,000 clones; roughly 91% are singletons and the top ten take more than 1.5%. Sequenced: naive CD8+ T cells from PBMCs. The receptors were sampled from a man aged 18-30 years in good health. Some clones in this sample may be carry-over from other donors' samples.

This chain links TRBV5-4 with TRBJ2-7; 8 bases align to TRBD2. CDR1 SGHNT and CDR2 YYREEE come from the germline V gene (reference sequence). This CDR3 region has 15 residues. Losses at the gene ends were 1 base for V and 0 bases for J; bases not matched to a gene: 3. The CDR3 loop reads CASSLRREASYEQYF. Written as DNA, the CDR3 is TGTGCCAGCAGCTTGCGGCGGGAGGCCTCCTACGAGCAGTACTTC.

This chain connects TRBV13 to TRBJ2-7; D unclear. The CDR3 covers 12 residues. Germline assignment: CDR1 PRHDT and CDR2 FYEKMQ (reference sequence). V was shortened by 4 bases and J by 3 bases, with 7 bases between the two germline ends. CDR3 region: CASSSGYYEQYF. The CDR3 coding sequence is TGTGCCAGCAGCTCAGGTTACTACGAGCAGTACTTC. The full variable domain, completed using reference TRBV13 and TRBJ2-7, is AAGVIQSPRHLIKEKRETATLKCYPIPRHDTVYWYQQGPGQDPQFLISFYEKMQSDKGSIPDRFSAQQFSDYHSELNMSSLELGDSALYFCASSSGYYEQYFGPGTRLTVT.

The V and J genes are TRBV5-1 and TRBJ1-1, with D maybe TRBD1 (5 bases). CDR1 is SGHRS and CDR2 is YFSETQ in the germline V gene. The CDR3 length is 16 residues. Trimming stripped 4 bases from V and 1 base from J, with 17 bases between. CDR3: CASSLGRAGQNTEAFF. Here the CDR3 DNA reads TGCGCCAGCAGCCTGGGTCGGGCGGGGCAGAACACTGAAGCTTTCTTT.

This chain's CDR3 is CASSSGVWETQYF. The CDR3, as DNA: TGTGCCAGCAGTTCAGGGGTCTGGGAGACCCAGTACTTC. This chain connects TRBV28 to TRBJ2-5; perhaps TRBD1 as D (6 bases). Germline CDR1 and CDR2: MDHEN and SYDVKM. Trimming took off 4 bases at V and 5 bases at J, with 11 bases between the two ends. There are 13 residues in the CDR3.

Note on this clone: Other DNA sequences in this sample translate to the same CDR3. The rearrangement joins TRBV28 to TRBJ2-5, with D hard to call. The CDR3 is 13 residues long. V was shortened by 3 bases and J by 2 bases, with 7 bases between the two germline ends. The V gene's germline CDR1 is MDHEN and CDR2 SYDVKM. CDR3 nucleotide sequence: TGTGCCAGCAGTTTTGGCCAACAAGAGACCCAGTACTTC. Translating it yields CASSFGQQETQYF.

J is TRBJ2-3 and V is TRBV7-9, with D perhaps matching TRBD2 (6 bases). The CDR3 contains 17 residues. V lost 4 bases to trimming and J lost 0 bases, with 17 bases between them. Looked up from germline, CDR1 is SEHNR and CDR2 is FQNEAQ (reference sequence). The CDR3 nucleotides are TGTGCCAGCAGCTCAACCCGCGTTCTAGCGAGCACAGATACGCAGTATTTT. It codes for CASSSTRVLASTDTQYF.

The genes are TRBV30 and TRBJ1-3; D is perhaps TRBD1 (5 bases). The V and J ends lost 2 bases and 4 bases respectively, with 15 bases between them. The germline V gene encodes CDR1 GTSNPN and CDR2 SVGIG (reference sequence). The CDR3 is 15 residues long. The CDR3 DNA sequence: TGTGCCTGGAGTTTGGGACCGGTTATAGGAAACACCATATATTTT. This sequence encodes CAWSLGPVIGNTIYF.

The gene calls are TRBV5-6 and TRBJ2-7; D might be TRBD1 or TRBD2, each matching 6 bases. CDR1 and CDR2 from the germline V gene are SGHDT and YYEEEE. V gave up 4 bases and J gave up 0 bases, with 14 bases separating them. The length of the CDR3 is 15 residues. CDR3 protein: CASSLGRDTSYEQYF. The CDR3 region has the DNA TGTGCCAGCAGCCTTGGGCGGGACACCTCCTACGAGCAGTACTTC.

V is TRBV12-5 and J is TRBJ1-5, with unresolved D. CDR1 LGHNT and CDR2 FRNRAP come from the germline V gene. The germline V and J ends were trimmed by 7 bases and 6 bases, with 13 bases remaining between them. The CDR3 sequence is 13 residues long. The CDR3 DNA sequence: TGTGCTAGTGCCCCGGCCCCGGGTCAGCCCCAGCATTTT. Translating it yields CASAPAPGQPQHF.

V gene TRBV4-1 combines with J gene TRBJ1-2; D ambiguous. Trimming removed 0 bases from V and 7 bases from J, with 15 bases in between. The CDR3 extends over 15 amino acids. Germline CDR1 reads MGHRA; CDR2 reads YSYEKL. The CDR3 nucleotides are TGCGCCAGCAGCCAAGATATTGCCAGTCTAGGTGGCTACACCTTC. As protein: CASSQDIASLGGYTF.

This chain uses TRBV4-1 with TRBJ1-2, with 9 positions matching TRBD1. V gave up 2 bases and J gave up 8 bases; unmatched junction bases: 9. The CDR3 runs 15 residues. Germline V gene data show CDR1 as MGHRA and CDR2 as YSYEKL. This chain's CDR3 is CASSQSGDRVRGYTF. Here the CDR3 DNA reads TGCGCCAGCAGCCAATCTGGGGACAGGGTGAGGGGCTACACCTTC.

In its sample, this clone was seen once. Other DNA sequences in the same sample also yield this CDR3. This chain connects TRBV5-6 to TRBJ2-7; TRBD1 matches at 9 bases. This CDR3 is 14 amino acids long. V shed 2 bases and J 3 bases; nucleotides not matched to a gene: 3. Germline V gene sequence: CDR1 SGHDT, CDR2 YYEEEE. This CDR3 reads CASSFGQGNYEQYF. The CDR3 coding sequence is TGTGCCAGCAGCTTCGGACAGGGGAACTACGAGCAGTACTTC.

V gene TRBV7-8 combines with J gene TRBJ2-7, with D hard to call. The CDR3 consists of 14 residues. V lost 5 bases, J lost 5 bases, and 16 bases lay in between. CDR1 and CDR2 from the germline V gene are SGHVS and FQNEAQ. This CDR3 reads CASSPDLSSHEQYF. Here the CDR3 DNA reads TGTGCCAGCAGCCCTGACCTGAGCTCGCACGAGCAGTACTTC. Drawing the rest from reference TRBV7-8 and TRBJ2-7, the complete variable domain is GAGVSQSPRYKVAKRGQDVALRCDPISGHVSLFWYQQALGQGPEFLTYFQNEAQLDKSGLPSDRFFAERPEGSVSTLKIQRTQQEDSAVYLCASSPDLSSHEQYFGPGTRLTVT.

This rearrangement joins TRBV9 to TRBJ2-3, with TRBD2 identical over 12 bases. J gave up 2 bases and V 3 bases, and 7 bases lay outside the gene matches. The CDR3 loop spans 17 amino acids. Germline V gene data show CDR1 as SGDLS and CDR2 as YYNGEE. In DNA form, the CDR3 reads TGTGCCAGCAGCGCACGGACTAGCGGGGAGAACACAGATACGCAGTATTTT. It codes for CASSARTSGENTDTQYF.

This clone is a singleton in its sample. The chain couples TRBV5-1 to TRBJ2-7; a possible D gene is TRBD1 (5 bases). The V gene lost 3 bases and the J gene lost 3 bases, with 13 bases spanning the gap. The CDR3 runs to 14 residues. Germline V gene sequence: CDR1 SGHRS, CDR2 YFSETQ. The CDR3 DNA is TGCGCCAGCAGCTCACCGCACGACAGCTACGAGCAGTACTTC. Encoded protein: CASSSPHDSYEQYF.

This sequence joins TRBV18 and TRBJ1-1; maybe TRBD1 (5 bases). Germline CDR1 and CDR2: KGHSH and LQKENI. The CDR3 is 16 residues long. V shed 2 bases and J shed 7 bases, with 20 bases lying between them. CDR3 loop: CASSPGDQNFDLEAFF. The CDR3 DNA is TGTGCCAGCTCACCAGGGGACCAGAATTTTGACCTTGAAGCTTTCTTT.

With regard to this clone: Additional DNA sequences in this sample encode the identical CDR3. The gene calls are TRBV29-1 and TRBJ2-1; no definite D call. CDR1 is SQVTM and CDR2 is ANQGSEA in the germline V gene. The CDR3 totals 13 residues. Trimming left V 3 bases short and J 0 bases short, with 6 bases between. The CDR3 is CSVEIVSYNEQFF. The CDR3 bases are TGCAGCGTTGAGATAGTCTCCTACAATGAGCAGTTCTTC.

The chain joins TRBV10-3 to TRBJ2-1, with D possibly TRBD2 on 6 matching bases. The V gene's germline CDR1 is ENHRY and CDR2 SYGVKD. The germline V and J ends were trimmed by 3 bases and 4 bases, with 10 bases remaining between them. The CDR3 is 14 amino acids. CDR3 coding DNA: TGTGCCATCAGTGAAGTAGCGGAGTACAATGAGCAGTTCTTC. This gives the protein CAISEVAEYNEQFF.

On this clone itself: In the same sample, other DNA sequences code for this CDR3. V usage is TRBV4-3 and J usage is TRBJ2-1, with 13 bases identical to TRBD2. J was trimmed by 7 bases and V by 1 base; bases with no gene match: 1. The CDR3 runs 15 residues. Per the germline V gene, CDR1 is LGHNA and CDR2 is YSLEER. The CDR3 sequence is CASSQGLAGGNEQFF. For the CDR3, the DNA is TGCGCCAGCAGCCAAGGACTAGCGGGAGGTAATGAGCAGTTCTTC.

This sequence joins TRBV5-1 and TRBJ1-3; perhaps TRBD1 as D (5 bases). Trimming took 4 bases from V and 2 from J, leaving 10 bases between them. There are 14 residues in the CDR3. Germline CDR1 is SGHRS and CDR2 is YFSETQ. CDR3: CASSVDSPGNTIYF. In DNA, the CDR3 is TGCGCCAGCAGCGTCGACAGCCCTGGAAACACCATATATTTT.

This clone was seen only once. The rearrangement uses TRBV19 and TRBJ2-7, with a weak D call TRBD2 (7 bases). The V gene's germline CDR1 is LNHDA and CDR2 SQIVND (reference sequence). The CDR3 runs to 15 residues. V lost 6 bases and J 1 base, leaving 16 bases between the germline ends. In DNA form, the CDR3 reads TGTGCCAGTAGCCCCGAAGGGGGGGGGTCCTACGAGCAGTACTTC. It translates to CASSPEGGGSYEQYF.

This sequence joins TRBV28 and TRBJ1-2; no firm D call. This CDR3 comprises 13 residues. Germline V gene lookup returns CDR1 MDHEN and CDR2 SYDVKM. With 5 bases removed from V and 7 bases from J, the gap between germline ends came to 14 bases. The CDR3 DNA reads TGTGCCAGCAGTCAAGGACGCCGAGGTGGCTACACCTTC. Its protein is CASSQGRRGGYTF.

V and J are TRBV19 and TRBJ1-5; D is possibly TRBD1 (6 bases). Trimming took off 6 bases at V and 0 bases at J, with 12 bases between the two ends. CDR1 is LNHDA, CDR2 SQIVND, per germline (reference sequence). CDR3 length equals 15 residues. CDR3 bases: TGTGCCAGTAGCGAGGGACAATATAGCAATCAGCCCCAGCATTTT. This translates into CASSEGQYSNQPQHF.

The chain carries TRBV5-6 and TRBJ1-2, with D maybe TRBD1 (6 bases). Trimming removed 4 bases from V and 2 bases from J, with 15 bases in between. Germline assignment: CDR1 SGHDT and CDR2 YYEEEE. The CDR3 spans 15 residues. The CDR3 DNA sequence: TGTGCCAGCAGCCCAGGGGTGGGGGCCAACTATGGCTACACCTTC. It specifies CASSPGVGANYGYTF.

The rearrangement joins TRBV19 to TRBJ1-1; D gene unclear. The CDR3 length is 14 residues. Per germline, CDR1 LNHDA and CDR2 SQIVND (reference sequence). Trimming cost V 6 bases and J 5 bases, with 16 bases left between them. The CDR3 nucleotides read TGTGCCAGTAGCGCCACACGTATCGGGACTGAAGCTTTCTTT. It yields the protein CASSATRIGTEAFF.

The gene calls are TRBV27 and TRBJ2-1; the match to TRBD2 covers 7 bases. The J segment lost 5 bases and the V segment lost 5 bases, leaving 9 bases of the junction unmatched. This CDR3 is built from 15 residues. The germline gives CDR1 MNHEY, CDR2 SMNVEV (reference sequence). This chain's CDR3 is CASSPSGSGHNEQFF. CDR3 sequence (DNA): TGTGCCAGCAGTCCAAGTGGTAGCGGGCACAATGAGCAGTTCTTC.

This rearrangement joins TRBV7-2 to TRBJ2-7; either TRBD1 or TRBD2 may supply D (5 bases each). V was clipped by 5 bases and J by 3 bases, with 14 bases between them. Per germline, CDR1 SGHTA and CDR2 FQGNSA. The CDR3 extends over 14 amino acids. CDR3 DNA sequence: TGTGCCAGCAGCCCCTGGGACGCCGACTACGAGCAGTACTTC. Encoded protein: CASSPWDADYEQYF.